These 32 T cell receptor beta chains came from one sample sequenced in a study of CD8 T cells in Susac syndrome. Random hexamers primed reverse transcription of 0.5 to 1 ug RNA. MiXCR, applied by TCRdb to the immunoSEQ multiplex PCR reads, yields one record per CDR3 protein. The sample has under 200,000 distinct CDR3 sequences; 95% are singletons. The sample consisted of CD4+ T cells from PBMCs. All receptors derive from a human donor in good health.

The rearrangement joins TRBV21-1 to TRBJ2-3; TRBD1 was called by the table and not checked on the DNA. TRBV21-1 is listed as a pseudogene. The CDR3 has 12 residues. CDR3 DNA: TGTGCCAGCAGCGGGGGGGCAGATACGCAGTATTTT. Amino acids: CASSGGADTQYF.

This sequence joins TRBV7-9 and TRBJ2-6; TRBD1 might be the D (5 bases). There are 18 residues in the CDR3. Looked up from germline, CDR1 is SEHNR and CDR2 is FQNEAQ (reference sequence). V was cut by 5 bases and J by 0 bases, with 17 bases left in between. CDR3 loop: CASSVDRFTSSGANVLTF. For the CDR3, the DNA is TGTGCCAGCAGCGTCGACAGATTCACGAGCTCTGGGGCCAACGTCCTGACTTTC.

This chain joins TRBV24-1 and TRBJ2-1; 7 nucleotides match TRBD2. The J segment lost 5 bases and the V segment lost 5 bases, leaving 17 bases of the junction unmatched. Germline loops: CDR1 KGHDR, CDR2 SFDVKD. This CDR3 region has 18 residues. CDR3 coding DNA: TGTGCCACCAGTGCCGCCCTCAGCGGGAAGGCTCGCGACAATGAGCAGTTCTTC. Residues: CATSAALSGKARDNEQFF.

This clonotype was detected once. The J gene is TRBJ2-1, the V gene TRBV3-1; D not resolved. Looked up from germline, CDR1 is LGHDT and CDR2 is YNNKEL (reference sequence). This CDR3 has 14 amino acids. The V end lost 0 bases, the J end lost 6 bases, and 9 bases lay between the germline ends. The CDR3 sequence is CASSQDPNPNEQFF. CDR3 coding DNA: TGTGCCAGCAGCCAAGACCCAAACCCCAATGAGCAGTTCTTC.

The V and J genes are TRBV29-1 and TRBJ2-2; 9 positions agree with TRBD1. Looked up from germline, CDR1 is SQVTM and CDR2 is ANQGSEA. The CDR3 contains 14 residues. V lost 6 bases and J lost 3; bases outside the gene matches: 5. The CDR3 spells CSVYRGPDTGELFF. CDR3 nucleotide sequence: TGCAGCGTGTACAGGGGGCCCGACACCGGGGAGCTGTTTTTT.

The CDR3 reads CASSSQGSSYEQYV. As DNA, the CDR3 is TGTGCCAGCAGCTCGCAGGGCAGCTCCTACGAGCAGTACGTC. The chain joins TRBV11-2 to TRBJ2-7; tentatively, D is TRBD1 (5 bases). Per germline, CDR1 SGHAT and CDR2 FQNNGV. With 4 bases removed from V and 0 bases from J, the gap between germline ends came to 10 bases. The length of the CDR3 is 14 residues.

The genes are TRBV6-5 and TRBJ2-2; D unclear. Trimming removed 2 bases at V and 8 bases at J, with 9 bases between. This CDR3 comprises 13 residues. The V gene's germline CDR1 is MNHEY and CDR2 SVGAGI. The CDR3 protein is CASSYPGVGELFF. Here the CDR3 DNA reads TGTGCCAGCAGTTACCCGGGTGTGGGGGAGCTGTTTTTT.

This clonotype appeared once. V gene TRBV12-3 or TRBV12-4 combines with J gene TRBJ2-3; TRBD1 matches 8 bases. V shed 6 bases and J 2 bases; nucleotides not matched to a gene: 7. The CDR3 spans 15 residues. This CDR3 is CASRVPGQDTDTQYF. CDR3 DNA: TGTGCCAGCAGAGTACCGGGACAGGACACAGATACGCAGTATTTT.

CDR3 nucleotide sequence: TGCAGTGCTAGTCCTTCTATGAACACTGAAGCTTTCTTT. The encoded protein is CSASPSMNTEAFF. The V call is TRBV20-1, the J call TRBJ1-1; D gene ambiguous. V was cut by 3 bases and J by 0 bases, with 8 bases left in between. Germline V gene data show CDR1 as DFQATT and CDR2 as SNEGSKA (reference sequence). The CDR3 length is 13 residues.

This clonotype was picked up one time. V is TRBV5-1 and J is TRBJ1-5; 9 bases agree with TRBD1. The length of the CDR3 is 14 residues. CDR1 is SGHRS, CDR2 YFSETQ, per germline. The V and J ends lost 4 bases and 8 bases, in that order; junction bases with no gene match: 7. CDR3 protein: CASSRGQGREPQHF. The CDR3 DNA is TGCGCCAGCAGCCGCGGACAGGGGCGTGAGCCCCAGCATTTT.

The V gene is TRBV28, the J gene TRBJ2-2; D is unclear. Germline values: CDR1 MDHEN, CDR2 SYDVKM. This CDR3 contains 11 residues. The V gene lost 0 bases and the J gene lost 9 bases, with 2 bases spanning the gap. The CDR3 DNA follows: TGTGCCAGCAGTTTATGGCGGGAGCTGTTTTTT. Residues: CASSLWRELFF.

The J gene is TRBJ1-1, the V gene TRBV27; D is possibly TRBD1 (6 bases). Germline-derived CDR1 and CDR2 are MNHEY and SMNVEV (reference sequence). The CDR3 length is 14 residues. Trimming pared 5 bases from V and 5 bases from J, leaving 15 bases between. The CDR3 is CASSVHREGTEAFF. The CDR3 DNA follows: TGTGCCAGCAGTGTCCACAGGGAAGGTACTGAAGCTTTCTTT.

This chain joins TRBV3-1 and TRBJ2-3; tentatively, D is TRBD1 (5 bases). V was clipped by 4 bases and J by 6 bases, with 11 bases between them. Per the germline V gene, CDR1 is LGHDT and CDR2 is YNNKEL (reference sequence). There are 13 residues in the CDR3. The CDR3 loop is CASSRQGWDTQYF. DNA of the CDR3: TGTGCCAGCAGCCGGCAGGGCTGGGATACGCAGTATTTT.

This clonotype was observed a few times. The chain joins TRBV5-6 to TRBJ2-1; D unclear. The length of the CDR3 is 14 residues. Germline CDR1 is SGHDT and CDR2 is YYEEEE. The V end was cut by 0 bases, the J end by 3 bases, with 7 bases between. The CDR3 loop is CASSLEASYNEQFF. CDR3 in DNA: TGTGCCAGCAGCTTGGAGGCAAGCTACAATGAGCAGTTCTTC.

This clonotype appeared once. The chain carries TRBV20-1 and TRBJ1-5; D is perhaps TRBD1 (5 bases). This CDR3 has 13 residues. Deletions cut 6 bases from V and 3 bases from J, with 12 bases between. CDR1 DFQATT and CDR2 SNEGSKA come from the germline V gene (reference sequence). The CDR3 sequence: CSATRDSNQPQHF. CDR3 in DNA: TGCAGTGCCACCCGGGACTCCAATCAGCCCCAGCATTTT.

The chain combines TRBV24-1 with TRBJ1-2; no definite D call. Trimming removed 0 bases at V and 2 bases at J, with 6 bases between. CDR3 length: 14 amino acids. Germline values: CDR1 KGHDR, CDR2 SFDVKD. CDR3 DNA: TGTGCCACCAGTGATTTGGGCCAGAACTATGGCTACACCTTC. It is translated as CATSDLGQNYGYTF.

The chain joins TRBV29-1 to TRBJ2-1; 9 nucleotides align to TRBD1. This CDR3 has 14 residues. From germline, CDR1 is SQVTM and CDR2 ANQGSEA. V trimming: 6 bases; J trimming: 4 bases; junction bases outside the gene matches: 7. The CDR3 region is CSVSGQGLYNEQFF. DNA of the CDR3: TGCAGCGTCTCGGGACAGGGTCTATACAATGAGCAGTTCTTC.

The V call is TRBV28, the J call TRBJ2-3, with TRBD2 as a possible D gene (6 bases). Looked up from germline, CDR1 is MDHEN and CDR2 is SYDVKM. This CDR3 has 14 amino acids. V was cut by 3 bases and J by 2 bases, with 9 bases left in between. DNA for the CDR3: TGTGCCAGCAGTTTTAGCGGCCTCACAGATACGCAGTATTTT. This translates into CASSFSGLTDTQYF.

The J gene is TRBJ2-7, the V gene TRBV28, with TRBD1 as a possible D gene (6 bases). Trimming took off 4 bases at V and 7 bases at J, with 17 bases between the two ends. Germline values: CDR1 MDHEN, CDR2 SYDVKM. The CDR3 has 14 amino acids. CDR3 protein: CASSSWMGAGEQYV. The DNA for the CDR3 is TGTGCCAGCAGTTCCTGGATGGGGGCCGGAGAGCAGTACGTC.

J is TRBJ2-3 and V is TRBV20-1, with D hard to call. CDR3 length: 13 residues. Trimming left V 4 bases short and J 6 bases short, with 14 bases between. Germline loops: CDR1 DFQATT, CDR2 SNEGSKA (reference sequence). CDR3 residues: CSATQVGFDTQYF. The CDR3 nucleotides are TGCAGTGCTACCCAGGTTGGGTTTGATACGCAGTATTTT.

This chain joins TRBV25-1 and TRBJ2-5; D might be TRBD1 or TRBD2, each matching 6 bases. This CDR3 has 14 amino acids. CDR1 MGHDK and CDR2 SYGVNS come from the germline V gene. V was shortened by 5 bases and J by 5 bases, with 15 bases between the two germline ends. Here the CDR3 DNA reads TGTGCCAGCAGTCGCCGGGGGACATTGGAGACCCAGTACTTC. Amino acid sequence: CASSRRGTLETQYF.

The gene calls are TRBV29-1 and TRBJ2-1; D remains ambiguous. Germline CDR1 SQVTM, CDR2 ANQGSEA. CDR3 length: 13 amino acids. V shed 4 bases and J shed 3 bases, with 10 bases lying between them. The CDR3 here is CSVGVDGYNEQFF. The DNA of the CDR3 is TGCAGCGTTGGAGTGGACGGCTACAATGAGCAGTTCTTC.

The CDR3 reads CAISPGTGVYTF. As DNA, the CDR3 is TGTGCCATCAGCCCCGGGACAGGGGTCTACACCTTC. J is TRBJ1-2 and V is TRBV10-3; 10 nucleotides line up with TRBD1. CDR1 and CDR2 (germline): ENHRY, SYGVKD. V lost 6 bases to trimming and J lost 10 bases; unmatched junction nucleotides: 5. The CDR3 covers 12 residues.

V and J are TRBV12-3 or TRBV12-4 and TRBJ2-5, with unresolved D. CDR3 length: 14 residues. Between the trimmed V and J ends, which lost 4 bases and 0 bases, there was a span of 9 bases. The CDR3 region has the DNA TGTGCCAGCAGTTGGTCGGCAGACCAAGAGACCCAGTACTTC. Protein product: CASSWSADQETQYF.

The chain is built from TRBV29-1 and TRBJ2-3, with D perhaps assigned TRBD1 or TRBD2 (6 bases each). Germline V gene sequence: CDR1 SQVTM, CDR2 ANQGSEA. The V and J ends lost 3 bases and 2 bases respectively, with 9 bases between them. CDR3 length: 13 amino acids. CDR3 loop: CSVEWGATDTQYF. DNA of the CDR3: TGCAGCGTTGAGTGGGGGGCCACAGATACGCAGTATTTT.

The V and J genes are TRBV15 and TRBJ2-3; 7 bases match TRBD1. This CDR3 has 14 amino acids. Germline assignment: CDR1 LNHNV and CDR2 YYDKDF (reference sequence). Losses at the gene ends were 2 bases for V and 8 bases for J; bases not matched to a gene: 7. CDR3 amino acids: CATSRTRTGGTQYF. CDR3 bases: TGTGCCACCAGCAGAACCAGGACAGGTGGTACGCAGTATTTT.

The CDR3 loop is CASSVYRGRETQYF. CDR3 DNA: TGTGCCAGCAGTGTTTACAGGGGAAGAGAGACCCAGTACTTC. The genes are TRBV28 and TRBJ2-5, with TRBD1 identical over 7 bases. CDR1 is MDHEN, CDR2 SYDVKM, per germline. There are 14 residues in the CDR3. The trim removed 5 bases at V and 4 bases at J, leaving 7 bases unmatched.

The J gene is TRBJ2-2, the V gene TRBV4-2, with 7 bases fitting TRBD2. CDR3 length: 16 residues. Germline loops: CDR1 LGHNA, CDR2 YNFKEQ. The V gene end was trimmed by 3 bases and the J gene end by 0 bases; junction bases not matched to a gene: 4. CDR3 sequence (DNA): TGTGCCAGCAGCCAGGCCGGGACTACGAACACCGGGGAGCTGTTTTTT. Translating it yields CASSQAGTTNTGELFF.

Written as DNA, the CDR3 is TGCAGTGCTCTGTACCGTTGGACAGGGGAGTCCTACGAGCAGTACGTC. It translates to CSALYRWTGESYEQYV. The chain joins TRBV20-1 to TRBJ2-7, with 9 bases that match TRBD1. From germline, CDR1 is DFQATT and CDR2 SNEGSKA (reference sequence). The CDR3 loop spans 16 amino acids. The V and J ends lost 5 bases and 1 base, in that order; junction bases with no gene match: 12.

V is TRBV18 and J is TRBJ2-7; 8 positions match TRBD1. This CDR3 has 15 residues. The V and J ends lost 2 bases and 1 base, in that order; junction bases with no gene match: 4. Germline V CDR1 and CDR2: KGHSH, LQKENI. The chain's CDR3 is CASSPGTGVSYEQYV. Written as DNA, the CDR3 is TGTGCCAGCTCACCAGGGACAGGTGTGTCCTACGAGCAGTACGTC.

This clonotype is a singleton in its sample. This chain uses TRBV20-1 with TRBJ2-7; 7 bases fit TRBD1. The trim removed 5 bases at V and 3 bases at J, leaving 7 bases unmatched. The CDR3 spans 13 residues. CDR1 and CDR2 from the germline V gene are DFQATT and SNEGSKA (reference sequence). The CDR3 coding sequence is TGCAGTGCTTTAACAGGGGACCGCTACGAGCAGTACTTC. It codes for CSALTGDRYEQYF.

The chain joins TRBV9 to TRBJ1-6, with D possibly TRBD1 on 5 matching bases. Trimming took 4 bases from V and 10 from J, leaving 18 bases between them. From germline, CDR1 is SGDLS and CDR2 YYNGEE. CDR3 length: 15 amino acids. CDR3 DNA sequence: TGTGCCAGCAGCCCTAGCGGGGGAAGTAACTCACCCCTCCACTTT. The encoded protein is CASSPSGGSNSPLHF.